This T cell receptor (beta chain) is drawn from a study of blood T cell repertoires in COVID-19 (TCRdb year 2020). Broadly, across the study: Samples from collaborators originated in the United States, Italy and Spain and spanned both the acute and convalescent phases of COVID-19. The material from the prospective study consisted of cDNA or gDNA derived from T cells, B-cell-depleted T cells, or PBMCs. The dataset comprised deeply sampled blood TCRbeta repertoires from subjects exposed to, actively infected with, or recovered from COVID-19. The repertoires were made available in a free public database intended to serve as a resource for research on the immune response to SARS-CoV-2. Samples were obtained from the ongoing ImmuneRACE study (first 160 participants) and from 1,000 to 1,500 subjects provided by 6 global collaborators. The sample metadata nearly always contained a de-identified subject ID, COVID-19 status, age in years and sex. HLA class I and class II types, where available, came from metadata supplied by the sample provider rather than from assay-based typing.

The trim is 3 bases for V and 9 bases for J, with a gap of 7 bases between the germline ends. According to the germline V gene (reference sequence), CDR1 reads GTSNPN and CDR2 reads SVGIG. The CDR3 contains 10 residues, cysteine and phenylalanine counted. Of the read, only the CDR3 DNA is kept; its 30 bases are in frame from base 1. TCRbeta CDR3 regions were amplified from genomic DNA by means of the immunoSEQ Assay, a bias-controlled multiplex PCR. The published analysis was carried out like this. The number of nucleated cells in each sample was estimated by amplification of reference gene primers within the assay. Sequence reads were collapsed and filtered to measure the absolute abundance of every unique TCRbeta CDR3 rearrangement. For each sample, productive Simpson clonality was calculated as the square root of Simpson's diversity index over productive rearrangements. What TCRdb holds here is the immuneACCESS table cut down to in-frame rearrangements. Part of the clones is not present; checked against another copy, under half of the missing clones reflect an unresolved V gene, and the others are unexplained. The DNA gave D and trimming, while V, J and clone size come from that table. The sample has around 330,000 clones on record, 85% to 90% of them singletons. Around 4% of the sample is taken by the ten largest.

Overall study outcomes, separate from this receptor: Clinical and demographic metadata were provided uncurated, with the amount varying by source and participant.

A note on this clone: Its target antigen remains unknown. No much larger clone is present one base from it, and per-base qualities are unavailable.

Whole blood was collected in K2EDTA tubes by collaborating institutions according to the institutions' own protocols. For TCRbeta analysis, collaborator samples were shipped as frozen whole blood, as isolated PBMCs, or as DNA extracted from either sample type. The rearrangement joined TRBV30 to TRBJ2-3; the D region possibly corresponds to TRBD2 (5 bases align). This clonotype was obtained from a woman between 50 and 59 years old with active or convalescent COVID-19. The sequencing sample was made of peripheral blood. The DNA reads TGTGCCTGGAGCGGCGGGACGCAGTATTTT. The translation is CAWSGGTQYF.